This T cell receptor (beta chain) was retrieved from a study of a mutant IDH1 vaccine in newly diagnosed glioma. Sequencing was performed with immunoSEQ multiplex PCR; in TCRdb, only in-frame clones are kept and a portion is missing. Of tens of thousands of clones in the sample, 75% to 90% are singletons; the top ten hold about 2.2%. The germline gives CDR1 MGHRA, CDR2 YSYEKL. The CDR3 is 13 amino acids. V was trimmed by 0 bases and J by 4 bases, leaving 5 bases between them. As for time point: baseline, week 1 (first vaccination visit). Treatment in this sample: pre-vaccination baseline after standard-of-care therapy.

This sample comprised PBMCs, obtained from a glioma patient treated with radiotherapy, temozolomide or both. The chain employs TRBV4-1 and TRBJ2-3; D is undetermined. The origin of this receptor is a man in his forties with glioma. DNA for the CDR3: TGCGCCAGCAGCCAAGAGGTCCCAGATACGCAGTATTTT. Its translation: CASSQEVPDTQYF.